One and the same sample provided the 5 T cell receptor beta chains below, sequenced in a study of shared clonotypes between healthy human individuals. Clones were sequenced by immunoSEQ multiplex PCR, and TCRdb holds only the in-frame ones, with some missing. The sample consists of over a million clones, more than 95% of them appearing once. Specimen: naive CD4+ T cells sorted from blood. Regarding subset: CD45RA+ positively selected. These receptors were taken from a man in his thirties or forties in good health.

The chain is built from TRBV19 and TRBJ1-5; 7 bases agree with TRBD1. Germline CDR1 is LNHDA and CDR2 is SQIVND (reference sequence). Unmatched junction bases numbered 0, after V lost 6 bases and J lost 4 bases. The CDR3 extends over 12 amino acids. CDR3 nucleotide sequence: TGTGCCAGTAGGGGACAGAATCAGCCCCAGCATTTT. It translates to CASRGQNQPQHF.

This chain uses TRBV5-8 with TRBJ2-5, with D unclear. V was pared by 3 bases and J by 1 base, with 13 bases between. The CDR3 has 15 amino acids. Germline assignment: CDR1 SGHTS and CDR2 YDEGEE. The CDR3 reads CASSSQQRRQETQYF. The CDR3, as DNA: TGTGCCAGCAGCTCACAACAGAGGCGCCAAGAGACCCAGTACTTC.

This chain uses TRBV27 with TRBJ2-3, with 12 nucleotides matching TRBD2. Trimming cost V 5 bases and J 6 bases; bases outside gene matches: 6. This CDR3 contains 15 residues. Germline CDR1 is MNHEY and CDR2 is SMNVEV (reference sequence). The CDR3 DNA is TGTGCCAGCAGTGCTAGCGGGAGGGCCCTGGATACGCAGTATTTT. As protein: CASSASGRALDTQYF.

The CDR3 DNA follows: TGTGCCAGTAGTAAAGGGACTAGCGGTACCTACGAGCAGTACTTC. Protein: CASSKGTSGTYEQYF. The rearrangement joins TRBV19 to TRBJ2-7; 11 bases agree with TRBD2. The CDR3 spans 15 residues. Germline CDR1 is LNHDA and CDR2 is SQIVND (reference sequence). The V gene end was trimmed by 4 bases and the J gene end by 2 bases; junction bases not matched to a gene: 4.

CDR3 nucleotides: TGTGCCAGCAGCCCCTCCCGACAAGTCTATGGCTACACCTTC. This codes for CASSPSRQVYGYTF. This sequence joins TRBV11-2 and TRBJ1-2; D is undetermined. Germline lookup yields CDR1 SGHAT and CDR2 FQNNGV. V shed 5 bases and J shed 4 bases, with 14 bases lying between them. The CDR3 is 14 amino acids.